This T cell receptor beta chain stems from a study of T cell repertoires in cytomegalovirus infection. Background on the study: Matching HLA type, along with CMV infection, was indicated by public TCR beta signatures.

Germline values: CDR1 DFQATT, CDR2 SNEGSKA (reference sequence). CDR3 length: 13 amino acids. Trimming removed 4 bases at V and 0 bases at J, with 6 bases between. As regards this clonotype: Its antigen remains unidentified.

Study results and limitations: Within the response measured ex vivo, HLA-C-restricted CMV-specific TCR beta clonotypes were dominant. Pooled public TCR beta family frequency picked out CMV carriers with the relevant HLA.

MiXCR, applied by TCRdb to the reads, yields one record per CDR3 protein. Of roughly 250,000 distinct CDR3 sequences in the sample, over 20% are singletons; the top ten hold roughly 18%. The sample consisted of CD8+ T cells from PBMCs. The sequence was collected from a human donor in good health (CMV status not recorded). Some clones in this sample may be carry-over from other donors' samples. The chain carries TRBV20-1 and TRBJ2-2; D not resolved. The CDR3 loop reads CSAKAANTGELFF. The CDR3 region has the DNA TGCAGTGCTAAGGCAGCGAACACCGGGGAGCTGTTTTTT.